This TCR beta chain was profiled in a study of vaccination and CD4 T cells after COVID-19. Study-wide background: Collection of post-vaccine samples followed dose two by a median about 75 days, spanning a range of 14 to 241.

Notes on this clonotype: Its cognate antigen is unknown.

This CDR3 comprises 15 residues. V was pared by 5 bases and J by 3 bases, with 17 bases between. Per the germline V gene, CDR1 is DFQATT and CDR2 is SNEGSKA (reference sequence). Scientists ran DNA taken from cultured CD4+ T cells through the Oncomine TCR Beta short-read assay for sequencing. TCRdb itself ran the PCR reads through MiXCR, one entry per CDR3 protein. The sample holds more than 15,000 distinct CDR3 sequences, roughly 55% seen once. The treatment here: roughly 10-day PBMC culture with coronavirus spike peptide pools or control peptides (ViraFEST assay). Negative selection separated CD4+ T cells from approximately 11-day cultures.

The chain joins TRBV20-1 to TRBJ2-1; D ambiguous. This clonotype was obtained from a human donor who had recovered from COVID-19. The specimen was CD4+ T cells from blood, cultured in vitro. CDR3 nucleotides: TGCAGTGCTTTCTCCGACCAGCCACACTACAATGAGCAGTTCTTC. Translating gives CSAFSDQPHYNEQFF.